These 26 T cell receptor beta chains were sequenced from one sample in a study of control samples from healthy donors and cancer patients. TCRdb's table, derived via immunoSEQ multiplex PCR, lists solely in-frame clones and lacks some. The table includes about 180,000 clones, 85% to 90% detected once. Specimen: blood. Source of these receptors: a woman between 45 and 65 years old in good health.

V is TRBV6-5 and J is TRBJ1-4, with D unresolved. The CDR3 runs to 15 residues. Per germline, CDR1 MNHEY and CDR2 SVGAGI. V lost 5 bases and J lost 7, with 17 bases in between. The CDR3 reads CASSRAGGLSEKLFF. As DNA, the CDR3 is TGTGCCAGCAGTCGAGCAGGAGGCTTGTCTGAAAAACTGTTTTTT.

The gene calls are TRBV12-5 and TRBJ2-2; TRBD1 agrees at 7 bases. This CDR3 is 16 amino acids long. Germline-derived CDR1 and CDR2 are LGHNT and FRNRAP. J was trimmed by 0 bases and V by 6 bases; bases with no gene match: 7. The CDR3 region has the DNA TGTGCTAGTGGGTCATGGACAGGACCGAACACCGGGGAGCTGTTTTTT. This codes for CASGSWTGPNTGELFF.

The CDR3 here is CASSSAWETQYF. CDR3 DNA: TGTGCCAGCAGCTCCGCCTGGGAGACCCAGTACTTC. The chain couples TRBV7-8 to TRBJ2-5; D is unclear. Germline CDR1 SGHVS, CDR2 FQNEAQ. V was shortened by 4 bases and J by 5 bases, with 8 bases between the two germline ends. CDR3 size: 12 residues.

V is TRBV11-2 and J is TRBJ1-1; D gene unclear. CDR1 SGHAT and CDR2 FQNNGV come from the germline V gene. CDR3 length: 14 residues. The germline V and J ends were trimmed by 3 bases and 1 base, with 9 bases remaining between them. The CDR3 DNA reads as TGTGCCAGCAGCTTTGGGATTGGGAACACTGAAGCTTTCTTT. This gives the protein CASSFGIGNTEAFF. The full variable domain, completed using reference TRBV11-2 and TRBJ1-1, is EAGVAQSPRYKIIEKRQSVAFWCNPISGHATLYWYQQILGQGPKLLIQFQNNGVVDDSQLPKDRFSAERLKGVDSTLKIQPAKLEDSAVYLCASSFGIGNTEAFFGQGTRLTVV.

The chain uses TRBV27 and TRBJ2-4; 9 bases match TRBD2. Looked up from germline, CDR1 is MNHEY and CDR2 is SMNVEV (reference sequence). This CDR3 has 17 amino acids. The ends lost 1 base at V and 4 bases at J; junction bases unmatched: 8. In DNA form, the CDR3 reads TGTGCCAGCAGTTTATTATATAGCGGGAGAGGGAAAAACATTCAGTACTTC. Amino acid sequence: CASSLLYSGRGKNIQYF.

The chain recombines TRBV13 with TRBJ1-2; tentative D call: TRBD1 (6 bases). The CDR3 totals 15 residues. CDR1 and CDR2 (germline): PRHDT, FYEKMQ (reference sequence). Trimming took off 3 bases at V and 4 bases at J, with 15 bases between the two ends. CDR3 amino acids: CASSFRHRVFYGYTF. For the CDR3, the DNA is TGTGCCAGCAGCTTCAGACACAGGGTCTTCTATGGCTACACCTTC.

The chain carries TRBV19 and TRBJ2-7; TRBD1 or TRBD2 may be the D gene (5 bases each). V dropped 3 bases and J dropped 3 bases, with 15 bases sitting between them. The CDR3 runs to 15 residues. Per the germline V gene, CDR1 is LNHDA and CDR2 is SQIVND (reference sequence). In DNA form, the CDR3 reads TGTGCCAGTAGTATTAAAGGGGACGGGGACTACGAGCAGTACTTC. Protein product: CASSIKGDGDYEQYF.

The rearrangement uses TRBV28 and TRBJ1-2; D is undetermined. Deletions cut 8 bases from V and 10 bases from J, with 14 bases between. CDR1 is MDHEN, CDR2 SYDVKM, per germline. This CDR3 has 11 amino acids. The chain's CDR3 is CASSGRLAYTF. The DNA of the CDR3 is TGTGCCAGCTCCGGGCGCCTGGCCTACACCTTC.

CDR3: CASSQATVLPGYTF. The DNA of the CDR3 is TGCGCCAGCAGCCAAGCCACGGTCCTACCTGGCTACACCTTC. V gene TRBV4-3 combines with J gene TRBJ1-2; D uncertain. Trimming took off 1 base at V and 7 bases at J, with 13 bases between the two ends. The CDR3 consists of 14 residues. Germline V CDR1 and CDR2: LGHNA, YSLEER.

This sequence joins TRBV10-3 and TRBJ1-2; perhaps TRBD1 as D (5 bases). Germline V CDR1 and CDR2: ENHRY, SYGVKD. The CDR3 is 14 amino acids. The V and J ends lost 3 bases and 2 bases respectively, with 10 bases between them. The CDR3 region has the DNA TGTGCCATCAGTGAACCGGGACCGAACTATGGCTACACCTTC. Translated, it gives CAISEPGPNYGYTF.

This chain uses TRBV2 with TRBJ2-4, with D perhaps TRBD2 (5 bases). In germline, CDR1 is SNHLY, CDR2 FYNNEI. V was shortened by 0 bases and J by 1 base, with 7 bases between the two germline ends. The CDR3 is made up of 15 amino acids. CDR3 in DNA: TGTGCCAGCAGTGAAGCTGAGGGTGCCAAAAACATTCAGTACTTC. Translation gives CASSEAEGAKNIQYF.

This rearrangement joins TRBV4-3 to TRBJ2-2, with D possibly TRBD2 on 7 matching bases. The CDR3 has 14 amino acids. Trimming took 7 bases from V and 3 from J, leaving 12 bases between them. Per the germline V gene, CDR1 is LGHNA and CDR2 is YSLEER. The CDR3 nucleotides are TGCGCCAGCAAGAAAGGGGGGGACACCGGGGAGCTGTTTTTT. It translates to CASKKGGDTGELFF.

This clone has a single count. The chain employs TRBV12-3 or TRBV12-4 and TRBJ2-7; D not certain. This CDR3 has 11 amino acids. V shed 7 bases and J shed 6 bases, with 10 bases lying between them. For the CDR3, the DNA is TGTGCCAGCACCAAATCGAGCGAGCAGTACTTC. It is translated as CASTKSSEQYF.

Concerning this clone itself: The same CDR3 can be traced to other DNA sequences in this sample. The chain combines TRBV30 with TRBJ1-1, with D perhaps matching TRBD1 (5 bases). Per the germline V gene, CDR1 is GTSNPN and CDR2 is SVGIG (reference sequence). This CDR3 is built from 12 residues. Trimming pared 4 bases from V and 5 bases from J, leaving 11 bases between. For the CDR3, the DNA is TGTGCCTGGAACGGGGGAGGGACTGAAGCTTTCTTT. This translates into CAWNGGGTEAFF.

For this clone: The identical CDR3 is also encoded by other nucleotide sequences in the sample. The chain's CDR3 is CASSPGLAGGQETQYF. CDR3 nucleotides: TGCGCCAGCAGCCCCGGACTAGCGGGGGGCCAAGAGACCCAGTACTTC. The chain carries TRBV5-1 and TRBJ2-5, with TRBD2 matching 14 bases. The CDR3 runs 16 residues. Germline V gene data show CDR1 as SGHRS and CDR2 as YFSETQ. V shed 4 bases, J shed 1 base, and the junction held 3 bases outside the gene matches.

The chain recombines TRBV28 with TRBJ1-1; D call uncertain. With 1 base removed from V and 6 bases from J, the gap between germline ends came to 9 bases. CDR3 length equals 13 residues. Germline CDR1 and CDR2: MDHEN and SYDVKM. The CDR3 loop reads CASSLLGRAEAFF. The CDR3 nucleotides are TGTGCCAGCAGTTTATTAGGGAGGGCTGAAGCTTTCTTT.

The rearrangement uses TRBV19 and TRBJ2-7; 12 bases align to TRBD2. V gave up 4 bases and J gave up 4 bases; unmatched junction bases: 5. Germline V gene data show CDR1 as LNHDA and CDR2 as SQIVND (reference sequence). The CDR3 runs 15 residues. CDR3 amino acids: CASSTSGRAAYEQYF. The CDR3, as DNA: TGTGCCAGTAGTACTAGCGGGAGGGCCGCGTACGAGCAGTACTTC.

DNA for the CDR3: TGCGCCAGCAGCCGGAACTTGAACACTGAAGCTTTCTTT. It specifies CASSRNLNTEAFF. The chain joins TRBV5-1 to TRBJ1-1; no definite D call. The V gene's germline CDR1 is SGHRS and CDR2 YFSETQ. Trimming pared 4 bases from V and 0 bases from J, leaving 7 bases between. This CDR3 spans 13 amino acids.

The DNA for the CDR3 is TGCGCCAGCAGCTTGGTGTCAGCCAGCTCTGGAAACACCATATATTTT. It specifies CASSLVSASSGNTIYF. The chain has TRBV5-1 and TRBJ1-3; D remains ambiguous. Trimming shortened V by 0 bases and J by 0 bases, and 10 bases separated the two germline ends. Germline V gives CDR1 SGHRS, CDR2 YFSETQ. The CDR3 length is 16 residues.

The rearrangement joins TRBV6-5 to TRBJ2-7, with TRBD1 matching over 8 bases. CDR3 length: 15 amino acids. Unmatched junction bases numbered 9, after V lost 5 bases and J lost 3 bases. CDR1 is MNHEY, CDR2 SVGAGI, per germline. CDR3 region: CASSLPRGQGYEQYF. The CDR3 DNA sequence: TGTGCCAGCAGTCTTCCCAGGGGGCAGGGCTACGAGCAGTACTTC.

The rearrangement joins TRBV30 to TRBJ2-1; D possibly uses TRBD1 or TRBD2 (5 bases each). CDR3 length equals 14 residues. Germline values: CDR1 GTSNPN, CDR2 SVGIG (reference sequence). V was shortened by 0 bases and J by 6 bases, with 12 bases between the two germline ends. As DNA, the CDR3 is TGTGCCTGGAGTGTACTAGGGACCGGCAATGAGCAGTTCTTC. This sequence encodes CAWSVLGTGNEQFF.

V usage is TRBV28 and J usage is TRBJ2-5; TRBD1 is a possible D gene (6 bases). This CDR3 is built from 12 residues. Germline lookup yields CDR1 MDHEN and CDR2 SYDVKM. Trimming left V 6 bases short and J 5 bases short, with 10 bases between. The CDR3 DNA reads TGTGCCAGCAGGCAGGGGTGGGAGACCCAGTACTTC. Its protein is CASRQGWETQYF.

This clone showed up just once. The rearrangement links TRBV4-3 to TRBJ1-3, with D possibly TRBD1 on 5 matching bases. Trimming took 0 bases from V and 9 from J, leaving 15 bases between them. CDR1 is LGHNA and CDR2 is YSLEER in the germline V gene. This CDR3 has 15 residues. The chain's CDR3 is CASSQDAGRDPTIYF. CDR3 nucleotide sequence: TGCGCCAGCAGCCAAGATGCAGGGCGGGACCCCACCATATATTTT.

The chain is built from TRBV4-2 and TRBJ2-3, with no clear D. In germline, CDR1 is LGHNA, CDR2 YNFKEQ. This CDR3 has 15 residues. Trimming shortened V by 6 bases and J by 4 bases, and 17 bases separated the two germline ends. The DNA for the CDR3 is TGTGCCAGCAGAACCTCTCCGGGCGTGGCAGATACGCAGTATTTT. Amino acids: CASRTSPGVADTQYF.

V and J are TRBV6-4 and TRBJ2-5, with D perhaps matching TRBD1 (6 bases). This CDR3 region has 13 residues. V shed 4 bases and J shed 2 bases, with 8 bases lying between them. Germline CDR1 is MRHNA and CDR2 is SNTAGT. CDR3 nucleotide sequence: TGTGCCAGCAGTGCAGGACAGCAAGAGACCCAGTACTTC. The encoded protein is CASSAGQQETQYF.

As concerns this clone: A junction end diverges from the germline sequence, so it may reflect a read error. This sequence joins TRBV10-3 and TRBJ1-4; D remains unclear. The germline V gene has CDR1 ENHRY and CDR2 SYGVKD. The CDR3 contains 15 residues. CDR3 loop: CAISELTGPRVKLLF. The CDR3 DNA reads TGTGCCATCAGTGAGTTGACCGGGCCCCGGGTAAAACTGCTTTTT.